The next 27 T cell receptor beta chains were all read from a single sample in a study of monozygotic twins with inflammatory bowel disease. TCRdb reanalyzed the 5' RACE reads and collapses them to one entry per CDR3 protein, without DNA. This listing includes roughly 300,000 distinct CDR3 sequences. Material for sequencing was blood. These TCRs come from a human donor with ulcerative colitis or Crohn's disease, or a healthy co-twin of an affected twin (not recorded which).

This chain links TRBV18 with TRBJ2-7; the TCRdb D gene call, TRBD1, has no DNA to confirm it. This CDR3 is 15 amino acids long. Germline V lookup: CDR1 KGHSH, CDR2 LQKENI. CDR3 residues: CASSPLDRGRNEQYF.

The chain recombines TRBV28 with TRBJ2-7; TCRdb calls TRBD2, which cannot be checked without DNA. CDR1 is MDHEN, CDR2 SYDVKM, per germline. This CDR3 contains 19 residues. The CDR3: CASSLGVTSGGHLLYEQYF. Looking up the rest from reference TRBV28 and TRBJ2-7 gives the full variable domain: DVKVTQSSRYLVKRTGEKVFLECVQDMDHENMFWYRQDPGLGLRLIYFSYDVKMKEKGDIPEGYSVSREKKERFSLILESASTNQTSMYLCASSLGVTSGGHLLYEQYFGPGTRLTVT.

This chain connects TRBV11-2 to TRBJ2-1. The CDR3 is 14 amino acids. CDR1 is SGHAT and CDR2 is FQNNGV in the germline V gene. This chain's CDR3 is CASSLVRSRDEQFF.

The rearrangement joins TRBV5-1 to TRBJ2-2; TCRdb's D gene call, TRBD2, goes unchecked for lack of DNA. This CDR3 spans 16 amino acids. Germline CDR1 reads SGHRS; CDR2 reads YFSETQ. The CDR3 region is CASIGTSGTNTGELFF.

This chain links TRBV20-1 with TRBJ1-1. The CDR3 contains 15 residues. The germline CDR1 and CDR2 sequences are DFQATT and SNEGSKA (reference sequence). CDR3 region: CSARPPGGENTEAFF.

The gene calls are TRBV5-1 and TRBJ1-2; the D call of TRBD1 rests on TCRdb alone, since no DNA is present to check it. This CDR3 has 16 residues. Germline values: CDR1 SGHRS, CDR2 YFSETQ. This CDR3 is CASSGRDNDRGYGYTF.

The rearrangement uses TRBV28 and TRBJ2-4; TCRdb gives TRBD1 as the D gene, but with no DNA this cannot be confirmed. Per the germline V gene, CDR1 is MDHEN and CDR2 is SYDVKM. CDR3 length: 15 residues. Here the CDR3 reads CASKGQLLAKNIQYF.

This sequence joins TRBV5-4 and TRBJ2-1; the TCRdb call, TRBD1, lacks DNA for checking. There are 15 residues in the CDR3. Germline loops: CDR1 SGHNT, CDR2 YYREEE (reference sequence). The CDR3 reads CASSLGGGNYNEQFF.

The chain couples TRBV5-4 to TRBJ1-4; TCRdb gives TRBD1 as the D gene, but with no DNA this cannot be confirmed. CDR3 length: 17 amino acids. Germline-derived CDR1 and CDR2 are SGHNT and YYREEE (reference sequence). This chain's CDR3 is CASSLGRGAGRGEKLFF.

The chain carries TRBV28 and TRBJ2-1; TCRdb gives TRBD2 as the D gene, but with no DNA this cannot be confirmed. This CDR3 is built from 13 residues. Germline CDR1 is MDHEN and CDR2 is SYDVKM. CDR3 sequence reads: CASSFLVPGEQFF.

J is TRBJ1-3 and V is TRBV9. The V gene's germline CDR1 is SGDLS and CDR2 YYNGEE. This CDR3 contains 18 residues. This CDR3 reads CASSVDPGPRSSGNTIYF.

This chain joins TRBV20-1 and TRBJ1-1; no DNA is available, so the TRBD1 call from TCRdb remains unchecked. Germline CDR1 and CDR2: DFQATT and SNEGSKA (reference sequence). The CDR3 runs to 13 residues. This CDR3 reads CSVRGQGDTEAFF.

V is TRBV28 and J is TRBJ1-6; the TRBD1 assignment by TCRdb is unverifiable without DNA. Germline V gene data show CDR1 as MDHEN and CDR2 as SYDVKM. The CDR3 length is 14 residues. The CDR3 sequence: CASSFQTDRLTLHF.

The chain's CDR3 is CASSFPQGGGNQPQHF. The V call is TRBV28, the J call TRBJ1-5; TCRdb lists TRBD1, though no DNA is available to test this call. The length of the CDR3 is 16 residues. Germline V lookup: CDR1 MDHEN, CDR2 SYDVKM. Looking up the rest from reference TRBV28 and TRBJ1-5 gives the full variable domain: DVKVTQSSRYLVKRTGEKVFLECVQDMDHENMFWYRQDPGLGLRLIYFSYDVKMKEKGDIPEGYSVSREKKERFSLILESASTNQTSMYLCASSFPQGGGNQPQHFGDGTRLSIL.

Here the CDR3 reads CASRLAGTNEKLFF. This chain links TRBV12-3 or TRBV12-4 with TRBJ1-4. CDR3 length equals 14 residues.

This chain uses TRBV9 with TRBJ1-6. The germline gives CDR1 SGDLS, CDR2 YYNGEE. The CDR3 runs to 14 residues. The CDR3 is CASSTAAGNSPLHF.

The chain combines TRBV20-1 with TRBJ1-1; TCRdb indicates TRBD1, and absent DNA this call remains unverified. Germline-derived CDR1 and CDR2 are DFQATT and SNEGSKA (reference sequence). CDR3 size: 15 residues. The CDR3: CSGPRDNLMNTEAFF.

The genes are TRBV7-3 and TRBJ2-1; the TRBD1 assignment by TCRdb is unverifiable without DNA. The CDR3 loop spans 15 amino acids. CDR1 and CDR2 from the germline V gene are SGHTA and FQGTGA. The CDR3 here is CASSSMGGEYNEQFF.

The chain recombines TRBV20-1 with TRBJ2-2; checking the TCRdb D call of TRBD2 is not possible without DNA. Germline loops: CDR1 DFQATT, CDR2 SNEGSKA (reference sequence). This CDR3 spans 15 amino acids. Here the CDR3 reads CSATGPRYDTGELFF.

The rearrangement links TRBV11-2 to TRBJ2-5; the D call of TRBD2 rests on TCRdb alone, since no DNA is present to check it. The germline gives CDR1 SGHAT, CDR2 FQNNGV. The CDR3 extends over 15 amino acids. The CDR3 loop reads CASSSLAGGEETQYF.

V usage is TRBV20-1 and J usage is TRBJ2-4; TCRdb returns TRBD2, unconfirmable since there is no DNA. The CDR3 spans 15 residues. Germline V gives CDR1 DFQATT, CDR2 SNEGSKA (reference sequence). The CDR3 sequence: CSARAQRGDKNIQYF.

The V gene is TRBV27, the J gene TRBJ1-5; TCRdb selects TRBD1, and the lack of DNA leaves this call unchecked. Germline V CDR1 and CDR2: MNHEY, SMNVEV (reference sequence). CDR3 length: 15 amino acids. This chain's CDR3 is CASLQGVRSNQPQHF.

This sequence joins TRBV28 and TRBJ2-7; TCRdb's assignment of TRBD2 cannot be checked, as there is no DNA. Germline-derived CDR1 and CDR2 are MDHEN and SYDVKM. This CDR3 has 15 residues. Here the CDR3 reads CASSLSPGGPYEQYF.

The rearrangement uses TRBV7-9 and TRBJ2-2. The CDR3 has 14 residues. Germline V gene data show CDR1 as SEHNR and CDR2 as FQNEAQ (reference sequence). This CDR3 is CASSEVRSTGELFF.

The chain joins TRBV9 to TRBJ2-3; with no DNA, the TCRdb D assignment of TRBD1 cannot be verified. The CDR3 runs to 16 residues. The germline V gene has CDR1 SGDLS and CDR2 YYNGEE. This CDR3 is CASSPSPRQGTDTQYF.

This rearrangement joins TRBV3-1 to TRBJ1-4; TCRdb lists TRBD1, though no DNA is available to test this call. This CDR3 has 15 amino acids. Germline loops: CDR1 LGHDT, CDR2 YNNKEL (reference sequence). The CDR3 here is CASSQKQGNWEKLFF.

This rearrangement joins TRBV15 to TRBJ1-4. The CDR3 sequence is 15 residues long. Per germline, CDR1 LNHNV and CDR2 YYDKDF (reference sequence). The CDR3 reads CATSRENRRNEKLFF.